This entry concerns a single T cell receptor (beta chain). Described time point: pre-sensitization, week 0. Indicated treatment: therapeutic diphenylcyclopropenone sensitization with weekly scalp DPC. The V end was cut by 0 bases, the J end by 4 bases, with 13 bases between. The CDR3 length is 15 residues. Germline V gene lookup returns CDR1 DFQATT and CDR2 SNEGSKA (reference sequence). These data belong to a study of human T cells and chemical hapten exposure. Study in general: For sensitization, 2% DPC was applied to an approximately 2 cm by approximately 2 cm patch of upper inner arm skin.

A single record per CDR3 protein comes from TCRdb applying MiXCR to the RACE reads. The table lists roughly 51,000 distinct CDR3 sequences, more than 7.5% of them singletons, with 8% to 10% in the top ten. This chain links TRBV20-1 with TRBJ2-1; no clear D. Sequenced material: whole blood, taken in connection with sensitization to the hapten diphenylcyclopropenone (DPC). This TCR was recovered from a man aged 40-49 years with alopecia areata. Some clones in this sample may be carry-over from other donors' samples. As DNA, the CDR3 is TGCAGTGCTAGAGATGACAAATTCCAATACAATGAGCAGTTCTTC. It yields the protein CSARDDKFQYNEQFF.